This TCR beta chain appears in the sequencing data of a study of spatial heterogeneity in lung cancer. The sample holds many counts of this clonotype. From the 5' RACE reads, TCRdb called clonotypes with MiXCR, one entry per CDR3 protein. Of tens of thousands of distinct CDR3 sequences listed, 5% to 5.5% are singletons. The time point denotes: blood at routine non-recurrence follow-up after resection. V lost 8 bases and J lost 0, with 13 bases in between. The germline gives CDR1 SNHLY, CDR2 FYNNEI. This CDR3 region has 15 residues. Here the sequenced sample was PBMCs, taken at follow-up. The chain combines TRBV2 with TRBJ2-2; D may match TRBD1 or TRBD2 (5 bases each). The TCR sequence derives from a female donor with early-stage non-small cell lung cancer. The DNA for the CDR3 is TGTGCCAGCCGAGGGACCGTTTCGAACACCGGGGAGCTGTTTTTT. Amino acid sequence: CASRGTVSNTGELFF.